These 18 T cell receptor beta chains share one sample of origin, sequenced in a study of blood T cells in healthy people across ages. PCR was performed a second time for 7 to 11 cycles using a sample-barcoded 5' primer and a J-beta primer mix. TCRdb re-analysed the 5' RACE reads in MiXCR, keeping a single row per CDR3 protein. The sample holds fewer than 700,000 distinct CDR3 sequences, about 43% seen once. Material for sequencing was blood. The receptors shown here come from an elderly man in good health.

This clonotype was seen only a few times. This chain joins TRBV7-2 and TRBJ2-5; D ambiguous. The CDR3 runs to 14 residues. V shed 1 base and J shed 5 bases, with 11 bases lying between them. CDR1 is SGHTA, CDR2 FQGNSA, per germline. The CDR3 region has the DNA TGTGCCAGCAGCTTAGTAAAAGGGTTGGAGACCCAGTACTTC. Translated, it gives CASSLVKGLETQYF.

The chain joins TRBV7-2 to TRBJ1-2; D is possibly TRBD1 (6 bases). Germline V lookup: CDR1 SGHTA, CDR2 FQGNSA. Trimming stripped 1 base from V and 4 bases from J, with 10 bases between. CDR3 size: 14 residues. The CDR3 reads CASSLDRGLYGYTF. CDR3 nucleotides: TGTGCCAGCAGCTTAGATCGGGGGCTCTATGGCTACACCTTC.

In the case of this clonotype: Relative to the germline gene, one junction end is altered; a read error may explain this. The chain has TRBV7-2 and TRBJ2-5; TRBD2 is a possible D gene (7 bases). This CDR3 has 15 residues. The germline CDR1 and CDR2 sequences are SGHTA and FQGNSA. The CDR3: CASSLGTSLRGTAYF. The CDR3 DNA reads TGTGCCAGCAGTTTAGGGACATCTCTGCGGGGGACGGCGTACTTC.

The DNA of the CDR3 is TGTGCCACCAGCAGATTAGCGGGCTCCTACAATGAGCAGTTCTTC. It is translated as CATSRLAGSYNEQFF. V gene TRBV15 combines with J gene TRBJ2-1, with TRBD2 matching 7 bases. V dropped 2 bases and J dropped 0; count of bases not matched to a gene: 1. The length of the CDR3 is 15 residues. Germline CDR1 LNHNV, CDR2 YYDKDF (reference sequence).

Many counts were recorded for this clonotype. The rearrangement uses TRBV6-2 or TRBV6-3 and TRBJ1-6; perhaps TRBD1 as D (5 bases). The germline V gene encodes CDR1 MNHEY and CDR2 SVGEGT. CDR3 size: 14 residues. The V end lost 6 bases, the J end lost 10 bases, and 16 bases lay between the germline ends. DNA for the CDR3: TGTGCCAGCAGCCGACAGATGATGGGCTCACCCCTCCACTTT. Translated, it gives CASSRQMMGSPLHF.

This clonotype was detected only a few times. The chain has TRBV20-1 and TRBJ2-5, with D unclear. Germline assignment: CDR1 DFQATT and CDR2 SNEGSKA (reference sequence). This CDR3 is 12 amino acids long. The V gene lost 8 bases and the J gene lost 0 bases, with 10 bases spanning the gap. The DNA for the CDR3 is TGCAGTACCAGCCCAAACCAAGAGACCCAGTACTTC. Amino acids: CSTSPNQETQYF.

The table lists this clonotype with many counts. The V and J genes are TRBV29-1 and TRBJ2-1, with unresolved D. Trimming took off 4 bases at V and 4 bases at J, with 5 bases between the two ends. The germline gives CDR1 SQVTM, CDR2 ANQGSEA. There are 11 residues in the CDR3. The DNA for the CDR3 is TGCAGCGTTGTAGAATACAATGAGCAGTTCTTC. Protein: CSVVEYNEQFF.

The chain carries TRBV9 and TRBJ2-5, with TRBD2 as a possible D gene (6 bases). In germline, CDR1 is SGDLS, CDR2 YYNGEE. The CDR3 contains 16 residues. With 4 bases removed from V and 2 bases from J, the gap between germline ends came to 18 bases. CDR3 loop: CASSPWSGLTQETQYF. The CDR3 DNA reads as TGTGCCAGCAGCCCCTGGAGCGGGCTGACACAAGAGACCCAGTACTTC.

Many counts were recorded for this clonotype. A single base separates this from a much larger clone, so it may be a read error. The genes are TRBV6-5 and TRBJ2-7; perhaps TRBD1 as D (6 bases). The CDR3 consists of 14 residues. Trimming pared 5 bases from V and 7 bases from J, leaving 18 bases between. Germline V gene data show CDR1 as MNHEY and CDR2 as SVGAGI. The CDR3 protein is CASSDGPGHGEQYF. The CDR3 nucleotides are TGTGCCAGCAGTGACGGACCGGGACACGGGGAGCAGTACTTC.

The chain uses TRBV11-2 and TRBJ2-7; 7 bases are shared with TRBD2. Germline lookup yields CDR1 SGHAT and CDR2 FQNNGV. This CDR3 has 15 residues. The V segment lost 5 bases and the J segment 2 bases; nucleotides outside the gene matches: 9. CDR3 residues: CASSARVGTTYEQYF. The CDR3 coding sequence is TGTGCCAGCAGCGCCCGGGTAGGGACTACCTACGAGCAGTACTTC.

J is TRBJ2-3 and V is TRBV5-1, with 8 bases identical to TRBD2. Germline CDR1 and CDR2: SGHRS and YFSETQ. The CDR3 runs 15 residues. Trimming at V came to 3 bases and at J to 0 bases, leaving 3 bases not matched to a gene. The CDR3 loop is CASSSGLVSTDTQYF. The CDR3 DNA sequence: TGCGCCAGCAGCTCGGGACTAGTGAGCACAGATACGCAGTATTTT.

This rearrangement joins TRBV20-1 to TRBJ2-5; D may be TRBD1 or TRBD2 (5 bases each). The V and J ends lost 4 bases and 4 bases respectively, with 25 bases between them. The length of the CDR3 is 17 residues. In germline, CDR1 is DFQATT, CDR2 SNEGSKA (reference sequence). The CDR3 reads CSATRRGEPGPIETQYF. The CDR3 nucleotides read TGCAGTGCTACGAGAAGGGGAGAGCCGGGACCCATAGAGACCCAGTACTTC.

This chain links TRBV6-2 or TRBV6-3 with TRBJ2-1, with 11 bases matching TRBD1. CDR3 size: 13 residues. CDR1 MNHEY and CDR2 SVGEGT come from the germline V gene. V lost 5 bases and J lost 6; bases outside the gene matches: 0. CDR3 sequence: CASSGTGGNEQFF. The CDR3 DNA sequence: TGTGCCAGCAGTGGGACAGGGGGCAATGAGCAGTTCTTC.

In regard to this clonotype: Since a much larger clone is just one base distant, this may be a read error. V usage is TRBV11-2 and J usage is TRBJ2-2; tentatively, D is TRBD1 (5 bases). V gave up 5 bases and J gave up 7 bases, with 14 bases separating them. Germline V gene data show CDR1 as SGHAT and CDR2 as FQNNGV. The CDR3 runs to 14 residues. The CDR3 loop reads CASSDPGLDGELFF. As DNA, the CDR3 is TGTGCCAGCAGCGATCCAGGGTTAGACGGGGAGCTGTTTTTT. The full variable domain, with the rest looked up from reference TRBV11-2 and TRBJ2-2, is EAGVAQSPRYKIIEKRQSVAFWCNPISGHATLYWYQQILGQGPKLLIQFQNNGVVDDSQLPKDRFSAERLKGVDSTLKIQPAKLEDSAVYLCASSDPGLDGELFFGEGSRLTVL.

The chain's CDR3 is CASSVSGRGLSYNEQFF. The CDR3, as DNA: TGTGCCAGCAGCGTAAGTGGAAGGGGGTTATCCTACAATGAGCAGTTCTTC. The V and J genes are TRBV9 and TRBJ2-1, with D perhaps TRBD1 (6 bases). The CDR3 is made up of 17 amino acids. Germline values: CDR1 SGDLS, CDR2 YYNGEE. V dropped 1 base and J dropped 1 base, with 15 bases sitting between them.

The J gene is TRBJ2-1, the V gene TRBV18; no firm D call. The CDR3 covers 16 residues. Germline-derived CDR1 and CDR2 are KGHSH and LQKENI. Trimming pared 3 bases from V and 3 bases from J, leaving 15 bases between. The CDR3 DNA sequence: TGTGCCAGCTCACCCCAGTCCCCTCTGGGCTACAATGAGCAGTTCTTC. It specifies CASSPQSPLGYNEQFF.

The chain joins TRBV15 to TRBJ1-2; D call uncertain. V lost 5 bases to trimming and J lost 4 bases, with 11 bases between them. The CDR3 is 13 residues long. Germline V gene data show CDR1 as LNHNV and CDR2 as YYDKDF (reference sequence). CDR3: CATSGENPYGYTF. The CDR3 DNA is TGTGCCACCAGCGGCGAGAACCCCTATGGCTACACCTTC.

V gene TRBV29-1 combines with J gene TRBJ2-3; 9 bases map to TRBD1. In germline, CDR1 is SQVTM, CDR2 ANQGSEA. This CDR3 spans 13 amino acids. V trimming: 6 bases; J trimming: 2 bases; junction bases outside the gene matches: 3. CDR3 nucleotides: TGCAGCGTGGGGACAGGGATCACAGATACGCAGTATTTT. It codes for CSVGTGITDTQYF.